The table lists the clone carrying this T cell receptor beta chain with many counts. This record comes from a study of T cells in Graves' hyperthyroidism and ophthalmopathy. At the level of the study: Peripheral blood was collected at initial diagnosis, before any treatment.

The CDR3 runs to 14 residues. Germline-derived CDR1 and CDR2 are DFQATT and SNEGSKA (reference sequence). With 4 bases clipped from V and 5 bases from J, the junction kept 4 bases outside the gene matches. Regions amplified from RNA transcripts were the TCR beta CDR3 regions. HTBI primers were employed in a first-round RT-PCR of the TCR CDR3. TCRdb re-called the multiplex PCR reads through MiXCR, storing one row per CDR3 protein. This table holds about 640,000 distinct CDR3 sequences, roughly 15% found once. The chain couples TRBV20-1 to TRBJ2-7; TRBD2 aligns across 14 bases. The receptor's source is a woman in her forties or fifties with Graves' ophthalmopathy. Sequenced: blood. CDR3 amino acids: CSATPGLAGDEQYF. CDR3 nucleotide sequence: TGCAGTGCTACCCCGGGACTAGCGGGGGACGAGCAGTACTTC.